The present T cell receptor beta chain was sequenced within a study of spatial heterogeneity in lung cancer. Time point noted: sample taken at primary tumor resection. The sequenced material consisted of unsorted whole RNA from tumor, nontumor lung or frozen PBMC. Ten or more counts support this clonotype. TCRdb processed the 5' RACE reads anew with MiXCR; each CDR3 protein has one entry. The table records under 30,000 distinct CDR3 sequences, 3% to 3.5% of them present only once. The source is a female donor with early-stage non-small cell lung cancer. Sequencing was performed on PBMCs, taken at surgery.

The CDR3, as DNA: TGTGCCAGCAGCCTTAGCGGAGCCGAATACAATGAGCAGTTCTTC. Amino acids: CASSLSGAEYNEQFF. The V gene is TRBV9, the J gene TRBJ2-1; a weak D match, TRBD2 (6 bases). The germline gives CDR1 SGDLS, CDR2 YYNGEE. V lost 4 bases and J lost 4, with 15 bases in between. The CDR3 is 15 residues long.